The 24 T cell receptor beta chains given below trace back to one sample, sequenced in a study of cytomegalovirus exposure and HLA in healthy donors (dated by TCRdb to the late 2010s). Receptors were amplified or captured by the immunoSEQ multiplex PCR assay. For the multiplex PCR, a mixture combining 60 forward primers for TCR Vbeta segments and 13 reverse primers for TCR Jbeta segments was used. TCRdb carries this immuneACCESS record with in-frame sequences only. Its versions omit some clonotypes, under half of them owing to an unresolved V gene in the studies checked, with the rest unexplained. This sample holds approximately 140,000 clones; roughly 75% were observed only once. The biggest ten clones account for under 7.5% of the sample. The source material was PBMCs. These receptors all come from a man aged 35 to 55 in good health and CMV-seropositive.

This sequence joins TRBV4-3 and TRBJ1-5; D is unclear. The CDR3 has 15 residues. CDR1 and CDR2 from the germline V gene are LGHNA and YSLEER. With 0 bases removed from V and 6 bases from J, the gap between germline ends came to 12 bases. CDR3 nucleotides: TGCGCCAGCAGCCAAGATTTAGGCGGAACTCAGCCCCAGCATTTT. This encodes CASSQDLGGTQPQHF.

This clone was observed a single time. The chain employs TRBV29-1 and TRBJ1-3; D unresolved. The CDR3 has 13 amino acids. Between the trimmed V and J ends, which lost 2 bases and 0 bases, there was a span of 5 bases. Germline-derived CDR1 and CDR2 are SQVTM and ANQGSEA. CDR3 region: CSVEQASGNTIYF. The CDR3 nucleotides are TGCAGCGTTGAACAGGCCTCTGGAAACACCATATATTTT. The full variable domain, completed using reference TRBV29-1 and TRBJ1-3, is SAVISQKPSRDICQRGTSLTIQCQVDSQVTMMFWYRQQPGQSLTLIATANQGSEATYESGFVIDKFPISRPNLTFSTLTVSNMSPEDSSIYLCSVEQASGNTIYFGEGSWLTVV.

A note on this clone: Other nucleotide sequences in the sample specify the same CDR3. The chain combines TRBV7-3 with TRBJ2-7; 14 bases are shared with TRBD2. J gave up 5 bases and V 0 bases, and 0 bases lay outside the gene matches. CDR1 and CDR2 (germline): SGHTA, FQGTGA. The CDR3 length is 15 residues. CDR3 loop: CASSLTGLAGDEQYF. CDR3 DNA sequence: TGTGCCAGCAGCTTAACGGGACTAGCGGGAGACGAGCAGTACTTC. Drawing the rest from reference TRBV7-3 and TRBJ2-7, the complete variable domain is GAGVSQTPSNKVTEKGKYVELRCDPISGHTALYWYRQSLGQGPEFLIYFQGTGAADDSGLPNDRFFAVRPEGSVSTLKIQRTERGDSAVYLCASSLTGLAGDEQYFGPGTRLTVT.

V and J are TRBV9 and TRBJ1-3; D is undetermined. V lost 7 bases, J lost 2 bases, and 19 bases lay in between. CDR1 and CDR2 (germline): SGDLS, YYNGEE. The CDR3 length is 16 residues. CDR3 loop: CASAGGPTVAGNTIYF. As DNA, the CDR3 is TGTGCCAGCGCGGGAGGTCCCACGGTGGCTGGAAACACCATATATTTT.

The V gene is TRBV7-9, the J gene TRBJ2-7; 10 nucleotides line up with TRBD1. Losses at the gene ends were 2 bases for V and 5 bases for J; bases not matched to a gene: 12. The CDR3 covers 17 residues. CDR1 is SEHNR and CDR2 is FQNEAQ in the germline V gene (reference sequence). CDR3 residues: CASSLSSVGTGEHEQYF. In DNA form, the CDR3 reads TGTGCCAGCAGCTTATCTTCCGTTGGGACAGGGGAACACGAGCAGTACTTC.

This clone was picked up a small number of times. V gene TRBV10-3 combines with J gene TRBJ2-1; 7 nucleotides line up with TRBD2. Germline CDR1 reads ENHRY; CDR2 reads SYGVKD. The CDR3 consists of 16 residues. Trimming cost V 2 bases and J 1 base; bases outside gene matches: 5. For the CDR3, the DNA is TGTGCCATCAGTGAGCTACCTAGCGGATCCTACAATGAGCAGTTCTTC. As protein: CAISELPSGSYNEQFF.

The rearrangement uses TRBV5-4 and TRBJ2-3, with 11 bases lining up with TRBD2. V was pared by 0 bases and J by 2 bases, with 5 bases of the junction left unmatched. Looked up from germline, CDR1 is SGHNT and CDR2 is YYREEE (reference sequence). The CDR3 extends over 17 amino acids. Here the CDR3 reads CASSLGGTSGITDTQYF. CDR3 DNA sequence: TGTGCCAGCAGCTTGGGCGGGACTAGCGGAATCACAGATACGCAGTATTTT.

This clone was picked up one time. This rearrangement joins TRBV7-9 to TRBJ1-2; TRBD1 agrees at 7 bases. Germline CDR1 is SEHNR and CDR2 is FQNEAQ (reference sequence). This CDR3 spans 14 amino acids. After removal of 5 bases from V and 4 bases from J, the junction contained 7 bases not matched to a gene. CDR3 coding DNA: TGTGCCAGCAGCCCCGCGCGGGACAGCTATGGCTACACCTTC. Translating gives CASSPARDSYGYTF.

This chain links TRBV6-6 with TRBJ2-1; 8 nucleotides agree with TRBD2. The CDR3 covers 13 residues. V lost 6 bases to trimming and J lost 8 bases; unmatched junction nucleotides: 6. Germline V gives CDR1 MNHNY, CDR2 SVGAGI (reference sequence). The CDR3 nucleotides read TGTGCCAGCAGATACGGGGGGGGCGATGAGCAGTTCTTC. This gives the protein CASRYGGGDEQFF.

The V gene is TRBV29-1, the J gene TRBJ1-2; D is undetermined. The germline V and J ends were trimmed by 5 bases and 6 bases, with 7 bases remaining between them. Germline loops: CDR1 SQVTM, CDR2 ANQGSEA. This CDR3 has 10 residues. CDR3 nucleotide sequence: TGCAGCGTTCCTAGAAATGGCTACACCTTC. This encodes CSVPRNGYTF. Drawing the rest from reference TRBV29-1 and TRBJ1-2, the complete variable domain is SAVISQKPSRDICQRGTSLTIQCQVDSQVTMMFWYRQQPGQSLTLIATANQGSEATYESGFVIDKFPISRPNLTFSTLTVSNMSPEDSSIYLCSVPRNGYTFGSGTRLTVV.

The chain is built from TRBV6-5 and TRBJ2-7; 10 bases align to TRBD1. This CDR3 is 15 amino acids long. The V and J ends lost 2 bases and 2 bases, in that order; junction bases with no gene match: 3. CDR1 is MNHEY, CDR2 SVGAGI, per germline. The CDR3 region has the DNA TGTGCCAGCAGTTACACCGGGACAGGGGCCTACGAGCAGTACTTC. This sequence encodes CASSYTGTGAYEQYF.

The chain recombines TRBV4-1 with TRBJ2-3, with D unclear. The CDR3 runs 14 residues. The V gene lost 0 bases and the J gene lost 2 bases, with 6 bases spanning the gap. From germline, CDR1 is MGHRA and CDR2 YSYEKL. CDR3 amino acids: CASSQEKPTDTQYF. The CDR3 nucleotides read TGCGCCAGCAGCCAAGAGAAGCCCACAGATACGCAGTATTTT.

This clone was recorded only once. The gene calls are TRBV5-6 and TRBJ1-5; TRBD1 agrees at 7 bases. There are 14 residues in the CDR3. Trimming removed 0 bases from V and 10 bases from J; junction bases left unmatched: 7. Looked up from germline, CDR1 is SGHDT and CDR2 is YYEEEE. CDR3 coding DNA: TGTGCCAGCAGCTTGGGACAGGGCGTAGCCCCCCAGCATTTT. This translates into CASSLGQGVAPQHF.

The chain couples TRBV14 to TRBJ2-7, with D perhaps matching TRBD2 (6 bases). The germline gives CDR1 SGHDN, CDR2 FVKESK. V shed 1 base and J shed 10 bases, with 8 bases lying between them. The CDR3 length is 11 residues. CDR3 loop: CASSQAGTQYF. The CDR3, as DNA: TGTGCCAGCAGCCAAGCTGGGACTCAGTACTTC.

The V call is TRBV4-3, the J call TRBJ2-7; TRBD1 aligns across 12 bases. The junction had 3 bases not matched to a gene; V was cut back by 1 base and J by 5 bases. CDR3 length equals 15 residues. Per the germline V gene, CDR1 is LGHNA and CDR2 is YSLEER. In nucleotides, the CDR3 is TGCGCCAGCAGCCAAGGGGACAGGGGGCGGGACGAGCAGTACTTC. Translation gives CASSQGDRGRDEQYF.

The CDR3 DNA follows: TGCGCCAGCAGCCAGTCCCTCAGGGTTGGCTACACCTTC. Translation gives CASSQSLRVGYTF. The chain has TRBV4-1 and TRBJ1-2, with D tentatively TRBD1 (5 bases). Germline CDR1 reads MGHRA; CDR2 reads YSYEKL. V lost 3 bases and J lost 7, with 12 bases in between. The CDR3 is made up of 13 amino acids.

This chain links TRBV28 with TRBJ2-7, with 7 bases matching TRBD1. Germline V CDR1 and CDR2: MDHEN, SYDVKM. The trim removed 1 base at V and 1 base at J, leaving 7 bases unmatched. CDR3 size: 16 residues. The CDR3 protein is CASSLYRGSYSYEQYF. The CDR3 DNA is TGTGCCAGCAGTTTATACAGGGGTTCTTATTCCTACGAGCAGTACTTC.

J is TRBJ1-2 and V is TRBV5-1; D perhaps matches TRBD1 (5 bases). The CDR3 spans 15 residues. Germline CDR1 is SGHRS and CDR2 is YFSETQ. V lost 0 bases, J lost 4 bases, and 13 bases lay in between. The CDR3 protein is CASSLAAGMGYGYTF. For the CDR3, the DNA is TGCGCCAGCAGCTTGGCGGCAGGGATGGGCTATGGCTACACCTTC.

This chain joins TRBV7-9 and TRBJ2-7, with 7 bases identical to TRBD1. Per the germline V gene, CDR1 is SEHNR and CDR2 is FQNEAQ (reference sequence). CDR3 length: 15 amino acids. V trimming: 1 base; J trimming: 4 bases; junction bases outside the gene matches: 7. CDR3 loop: CASSLDRGQQYEQYF. CDR3 coding DNA: TGTGCCAGCAGCTTAGACCGGGGACAGCAGTACGAGCAGTACTTC. Complete variable domain (other parts from reference TRBV7-9 and TRBJ2-7): DTGVSQNPRHKITKRGQNVTFRCDPISEHNRLYWYRQTLGQGPEFLTYFQNEAQLEKSRLLSDRFSAERPKGSFSTLEIQRTEQGDSAMYLCASSLDRGQQYEQYFGPGTRLTVT.

The gene calls are TRBV6-6 and TRBJ1-4; 8 positions match TRBD1. The trim removed 6 bases at V and 5 bases at J, leaving 2 bases unmatched. The CDR3 has 13 residues. CDR1 and CDR2 (germline): MNHNY, SVGAGI (reference sequence). CDR3 in amino acids: CASRDRVNEKLFF. The CDR3 coding sequence is TGTGCCAGCAGGGACAGGGTGAATGAAAAACTGTTTTTT.

This clone came up once. This chain joins TRBV6-1 and TRBJ1-6; 11 bases are shared with TRBD1. Germline assignment: CDR1 MNHNS and CDR2 SASEGT. V lost 4 bases and J lost 9; bases outside the gene matches: 8. The CDR3 has 16 residues. For the CDR3, the DNA is TGTGCCAGCAGTGGCGGACAGGGGGCGGGGGTTTCACCCCTCCACTTT. Translation: CASSGGQGAGVSPLHF.

The chain recombines TRBV6-1 with TRBJ2-5; no definite D call. Germline lookup yields CDR1 MNHNS and CDR2 SASEGT. V lost 4 bases, J lost 5 bases, and 8 bases lay in between. The CDR3 extends over 12 amino acids. Here the CDR3 reads CASSVSRETQYF. The DNA of the CDR3 is TGTGCCAGCAGTGTGTCGCGGGAGACCCAGTACTTC.

This clone was seen a single time. This rearrangement joins TRBV15 to TRBJ2-5, with 8 nucleotides matching TRBD2. CDR3 length equals 14 residues. The V and J ends lost 8 bases and 2 bases, in that order; junction bases with no gene match: 7. Germline assignment: CDR1 LNHNV and CDR2 YYDKDF (reference sequence). CDR3 DNA: TGTGCCACCGTTCTAGCGGGCCAGCAAGAGACCCAGTACTTC. It yields the protein CATVLAGQQETQYF.

In this sample, this clone turned up a few times. V gene TRBV5-6 combines with J gene TRBJ2-7; the D is unclear. There are 13 residues in the CDR3. Between the trimmed V and J ends, which lost 4 bases and 1 base, there was a span of 9 bases. Germline CDR1 reads SGHDT; CDR2 reads YYEEEE. This CDR3 is CASSLGSSYEQYF. The CDR3 DNA follows: TGTGCCAGCAGCCTAGGCAGTTCCTACGAGCAGTACTTC.